A selection of T cell receptor beta chains follows, all from one sample in a study of T cells in Graves' hyperthyroidism and ophthalmopathy. TCRdb passed the multiplex PCR reads through MiXCR, listing each CDR3 protein once. The repertoire holds about 620,000 distinct CDR3 sequences, roughly 15% seen once, with 3.8% in the top ten. Sequences were obtained from blood. All receptors come from a woman aged 30 to 39 with Graves' hyperthyroidism. CDR3s include the opening cysteine and the closing phenylalanine or tryptophan. Each record gives: V gene, clone size, CDR3 protein. The listing skips clone size in some rows; elsewhere it reads once, few, many or a size class.

v_call: TRBV20-1; clone_size: -; cdr3_aa: CSADLDRVGAGYTF
v_call: TRBV24-1; clone_size: many; cdr3_aa: CATSDSLPTSGRRSYNEQFF
v_call: TRBV5-1; clone_size: few; cdr3_aa: CASSRTGGVGGYTF
v_call: TRBV5-1; clone_size: -; cdr3_aa: CASSLAGQGWYF
v_call: TRBV7-9; clone_size: -; cdr3_aa: CASSFVGFEAFF
v_call: TRBV7-2; clone_size: few; cdr3_aa: CASSSRQGARTGELFF
v_call: TRBV10-1; clone_size: few; cdr3_aa: CASSEGRGPSYTQYF
v_call: TRBV5-5; clone_size: -; cdr3_aa: CASSRGTTPPDTQYF
v_call: TRBV10-1; clone_size: -; cdr3_aa: CASSPSYGEQFF
v_call: TRBV20-1; clone_size: -; cdr3_aa: CRPTGSIPAFF